This T cell receptor (beta chain) was sequenced in a study of monozygotic twins with inflammatory bowel disease. Study results and limitations: Reduced clonotype sharing with other individuals was observed in IBD patients relative to healthy twins, especially with disease activity. The study found lower TCRbeta diversity (inverse Simpson) in IBD patients than in healthy co-twins.

Germline CDR1 and CDR2: SGHDT and YYEEEE. The CDR3 runs 15 residues. Notes on this clonotype: The antigen remains undetermined.

Per sample, reverse transcription was split into eight reactions. Each of TCRalpha and TCRbeta cDNA went through two nested PCRs, lasting approximately 16 and 9 cycles. Each CDR3 protein gets one entry in TCRdb, which reprocessed the 5' RACE reads and gives no DNA. Seen in this sample are 350,000 to 550,000 distinct CDR3 sequences; the ten most common clones hold roughly 2.2%. The origin of this receptor is a human donor with ulcerative colitis or Crohn's disease, or a healthy co-twin of an affected twin (not recorded which). The sample comprised blood. The chain uses TRBV5-6 and TRBJ2-1; without DNA, the TCRdb call of TRBD1 cannot be checked. CDR3 protein: CASSFRGRVYNEQFF.